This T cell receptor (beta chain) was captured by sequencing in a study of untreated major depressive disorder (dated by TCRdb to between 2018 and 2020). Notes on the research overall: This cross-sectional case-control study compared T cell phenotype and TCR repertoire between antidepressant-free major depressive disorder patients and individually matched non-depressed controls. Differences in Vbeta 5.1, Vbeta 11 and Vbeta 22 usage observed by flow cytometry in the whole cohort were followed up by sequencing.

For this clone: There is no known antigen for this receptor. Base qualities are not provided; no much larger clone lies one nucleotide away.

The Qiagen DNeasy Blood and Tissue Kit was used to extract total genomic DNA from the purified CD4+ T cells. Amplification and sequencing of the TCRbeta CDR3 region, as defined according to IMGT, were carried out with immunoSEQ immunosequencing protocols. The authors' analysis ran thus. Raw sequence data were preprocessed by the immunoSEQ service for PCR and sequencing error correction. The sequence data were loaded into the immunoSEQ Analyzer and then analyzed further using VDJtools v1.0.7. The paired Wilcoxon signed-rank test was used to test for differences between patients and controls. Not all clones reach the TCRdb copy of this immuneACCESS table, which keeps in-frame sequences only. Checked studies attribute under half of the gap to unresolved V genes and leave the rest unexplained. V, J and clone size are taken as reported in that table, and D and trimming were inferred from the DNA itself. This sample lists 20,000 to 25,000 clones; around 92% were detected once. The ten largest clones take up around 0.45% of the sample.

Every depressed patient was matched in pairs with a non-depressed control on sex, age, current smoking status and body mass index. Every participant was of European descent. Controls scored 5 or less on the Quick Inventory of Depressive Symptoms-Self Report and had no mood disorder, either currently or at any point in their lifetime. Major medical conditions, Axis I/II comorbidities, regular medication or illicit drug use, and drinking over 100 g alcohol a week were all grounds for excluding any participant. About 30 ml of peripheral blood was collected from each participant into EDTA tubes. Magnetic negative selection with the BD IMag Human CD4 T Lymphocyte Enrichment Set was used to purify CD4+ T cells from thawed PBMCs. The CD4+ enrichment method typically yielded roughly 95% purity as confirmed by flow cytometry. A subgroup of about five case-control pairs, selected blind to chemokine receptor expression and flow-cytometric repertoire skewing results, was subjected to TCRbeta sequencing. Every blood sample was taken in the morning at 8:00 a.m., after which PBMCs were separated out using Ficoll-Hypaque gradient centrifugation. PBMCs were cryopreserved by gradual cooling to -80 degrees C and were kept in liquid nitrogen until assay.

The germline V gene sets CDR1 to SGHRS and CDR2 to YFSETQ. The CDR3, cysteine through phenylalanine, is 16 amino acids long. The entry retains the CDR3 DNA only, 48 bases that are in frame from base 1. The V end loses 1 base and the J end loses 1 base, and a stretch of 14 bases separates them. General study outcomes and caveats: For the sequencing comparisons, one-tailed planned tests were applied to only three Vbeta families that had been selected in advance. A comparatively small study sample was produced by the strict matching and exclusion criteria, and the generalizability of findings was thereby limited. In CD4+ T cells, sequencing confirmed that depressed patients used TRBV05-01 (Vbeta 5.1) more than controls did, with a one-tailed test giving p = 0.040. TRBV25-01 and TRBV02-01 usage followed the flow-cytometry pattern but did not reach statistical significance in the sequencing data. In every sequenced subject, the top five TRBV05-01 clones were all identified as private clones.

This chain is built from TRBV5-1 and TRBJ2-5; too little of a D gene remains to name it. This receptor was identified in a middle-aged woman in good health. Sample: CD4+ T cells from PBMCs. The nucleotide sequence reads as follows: TGCGCCAGCAGCTTGACCGGACGTATCTTCCAAGAGACCCAGTACTTC. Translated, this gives CASSLTGRIFQETQYF.